The next 23 T cell receptor beta chains were all read from a single sample in a study of radiation and T cells in renal cell carcinoma. Time point given: blood 4 weeks post-SBRT, at nephrectomy. Treatment defined: 15 Gy SBRT to primary tumor, nephrectomy 4 weeks later. The data were produced by immunoSEQ multiplex PCR, yet TCRdb's version contains in-frame clones alone and is incomplete. The top ten clones hold 25% to 35% of a sample with some 44,000 clones, roughly 80% of them seen once. This specimen was blood, taken from a patient whose treatment included radiotherapy and nephrectomy. The receptor source for this set is a woman in her 70s with renal cell carcinoma.

Only a few counts were recorded for this clone. This chain links TRBV4-1 with TRBJ1-1; D ambiguous. CDR3 size: 14 residues. V was pared by 3 bases and J by 6 bases, with 14 bases between. The germline V gene has CDR1 MGHRA and CDR2 YSYEKL. The DNA of the CDR3 is TGCGCCAGCAGCCAGGAATACAGCAGCGCTGAAGCTTTCTTT. Translating it yields CASSQEYSSAEAFF.

The table lists this clone with a count of one. The chain joins TRBV19 to TRBJ1-5; possibly TRBD1 for D (5 bases). CDR1 and CDR2 from the germline V gene are LNHDA and SQIVND (reference sequence). The V end was cut by 5 bases, the J end by 5 bases, with 13 bases between. The length of the CDR3 is 14 residues. This CDR3 is CASSFEGLHQPQHF. The CDR3 DNA sequence: TGTGCCAGTAGTTTTGAGGGGTTGCATCAGCCCCAGCATTTT. Variable domain in full (rest from reference TRBV19 and TRBJ1-5): DGGITQSPKYLFRKEGQNVTLSCEQNLNHDAMYWYRQDPGQGLRLIYYSQIVNDFQKGDIAEGYSVSREKKESFPLTVTSAQKNPTAFYLCASSFEGLHQPQHFGDGTRLSIL.

The chain combines TRBV11-1 with TRBJ2-1; D remains unclear. CDR1 SGHAT and CDR2 FQDESV come from the germline V gene (reference sequence). This CDR3 has 11 amino acids. Trimming took off 7 bases at V and 8 bases at J, with 9 bases between the two ends. The CDR3 bases are TGTGCCAGCACCCCTGGGGATGAGCAGTTCTTC. Its translation: CASTPGDEQFF. The full variable domain, with the rest looked up from reference TRBV11-1 and TRBJ2-1, is EAEVAQSPRYKITEKSQAVAFWCDPISGHATLYWYRQILGQGPELLVQFQDESVVDDSQLPKDRFSAERLKGVDSTLKIQPAELGDSAMYLCASTPGDEQFFGPGTRLTVL.

Here the CDR3 DNA reads TGTGCCAGCAGCGTAGTCGGGGGGGCCGGGACCCAGTACTTC. This encodes CASSVVGGAGTQYF. The chain joins TRBV9 to TRBJ2-5, with 8 bases identical to TRBD2. In germline, CDR1 is SGDLS, CDR2 YYNGEE. V lost 0 bases to trimming and J lost 7 bases; unmatched junction nucleotides: 5. This CDR3 is 14 amino acids long.

The chain uses TRBV10-2 and TRBJ2-5; 10 bases fit TRBD1. V shed 4 bases and J 6 bases; nucleotides not matched to a gene: 8. Germline V gives CDR1 WSHSY, CDR2 SAAADI. The CDR3 has 15 amino acids. The CDR3 DNA reads as TGCGCCAGCAGTGGCGACAGGGGGCTAGTGAAGACCCAGTACTTC. Translation: CASSGDRGLVKTQYF.

The chain is built from TRBV6-1 and TRBJ2-5; the match to TRBD2 covers 9 bases. Germline CDR1 is MNHNS and CDR2 is SASEGT. The J segment lost 5 bases and the V segment lost 3 bases, leaving 13 bases of the junction unmatched. The CDR3 is 17 amino acids. The CDR3 DNA reads as TGTGCCAGCAGTGACAGACCCCGGCCTAGCGGGGTTGAGACCCAGTACTTC. Translated: CASSDRPRPSGVETQYF.

The genes are TRBV4-1 and TRBJ2-5; 11 bases are shared with TRBD1. This CDR3 has 16 amino acids. Trimming cost V 4 bases and J 4 bases; bases outside gene matches: 8. Germline CDR1 and CDR2: MGHRA and YSYEKL. The chain's CDR3 is CASSLTGTGGTETQYF. The CDR3 DNA reads as TGCGCCAGCAGCCTTACCGGGACAGGGGGGACAGAGACCCAGTACTTC.

The chain uses TRBV13 and TRBJ1-1; D may be TRBD1 (5 bases). This CDR3 comprises 15 residues. The V gene lost 8 bases and the J gene lost 0 bases, with 16 bases spanning the gap. CDR1 and CDR2 from the germline V gene are PRHDT and FYEKMQ (reference sequence). CDR3 sequence: CASPPVGHLNTEAFF. Here the CDR3 DNA reads TGTGCCAGCCCCCCGGTCGGACATCTGAACACTGAAGCTTTCTTT. Full variable domain (missing parts from reference TRBV13 and TRBJ1-1): AAGVIQSPRHLIKEKRETATLKCYPIPRHDTVYWYQQGPGQDPQFLISFYEKMQSDKGSIPDRFSAQQFSDYHSELNMSSLELGDSALYFCASPPVGHLNTEAFFGQGTRLTVV.

In its sample, this clone was seen once. The rearrangement joins TRBV4-1 to TRBJ2-6; D is ambiguous. Germline V lookup: CDR1 MGHRA, CDR2 YSYEKL. The CDR3 loop spans 16 amino acids. V shed 4 bases and J shed 1 base, with 11 bases lying between them. The CDR3 DNA reads as TGCGCCAGCAGCCCCAATGTGGGTTCTGGGGCCAACGTCCTGACTTTC. It yields the protein CASSPNVGSGANVLTF.

The V and J genes are TRBV5-1 and TRBJ1-5, with D maybe TRBD1 (6 bases). CDR1 is SGHRS, CDR2 YFSETQ, per germline. With 0 bases removed from V and 4 bases from J, the gap between germline ends came to 14 bases. The CDR3 is made up of 16 amino acids. CDR3 protein: CASSLDGGALNQPQHF. The DNA for the CDR3 is TGCGCCAGCAGCTTGGACGGGGGCGCACTTAATCAGCCCCAGCATTTT.

The count of this clone is one. The CDR3 loop is CAGAVQETQYF. In DNA form, the CDR3 reads TGTGCCGGGGCGGTCCAAGAGACCCAGTACTTC. The genes are TRBV2 and TRBJ2-5, with D possibly TRBD1 on 5 matching bases. The V end was cut by 11 bases, the J end by 1 base, with 8 bases between. The germline V gene encodes CDR1 SNHLY and CDR2 FYNNEI. The CDR3 sequence is 11 residues long.

A remark on this clone: Other DNA sequences within the sample encode an identical CDR3. V usage is TRBV5-1 and J usage is TRBJ2-3; TRBD1 might be the D (5 bases). This CDR3 has 15 residues. Germline V CDR1 and CDR2: SGHRS, YFSETQ. V lost 0 bases and J 2 bases, leaving 10 bases between the germline ends. In nucleotides, the CDR3 is TGCGCCAGCAGCTTGGAAGGGGCCTTCACAGATACGCAGTATTTT. Translated, it gives CASSLEGAFTDTQYF. The whole variable domain, filled in from reference TRBV5-1 and TRBJ2-3, reads KAGVTQTPRYLIKTRGQQVTLSCSPISGHRSVSWYQQTPGQGLQFLFEYFSETQRNKGNFPGRFSGRQFSNSRSEMNVSTLELGDSALYLCASSLEGAFTDTQYFGPGTRLTVL.

This clone appeared once. The chain couples TRBV18 to TRBJ2-5; 7 positions match TRBD1. V lost 3 bases and J lost 2; bases outside the gene matches: 3. The length of the CDR3 is 14 residues. The V gene's germline CDR1 is KGHSH and CDR2 LQKENI. CDR3 loop: CASSPGRGQETQYF. The CDR3 DNA sequence: TGTGCCAGCTCACCGGGCAGGGGGCAAGAGACCCAGTACTTC.

This chain connects TRBV27 to TRBJ2-7; TRBD1 matches at 9 bases. V was pared by 2 bases and J by 5 bases, with 4 bases of the junction left unmatched. The CDR3 extends over 14 amino acids. Germline values: CDR1 MNHEY, CDR2 SMNVEV (reference sequence). CDR3 nucleotide sequence: TGTGCCAGCAGTTTAGGGACAGGGTGGGACGAGCAGTACTTC. Translation gives CASSLGTGWDEQYF.

This rearrangement joins TRBV5-1 to TRBJ2-1, with D unclear. Germline V lookup: CDR1 SGHRS, CDR2 YFSETQ. The CDR3 has 16 amino acids. V was clipped by 0 bases and J by 5 bases, with 15 bases between them. CDR3 sequence (DNA): TGCGCCAGCAGCTTGGTTTCCGGGCTTAGGGACAATGAGCAGTTCTTC. Protein product: CASSLVSGLRDNEQFF.

The chain couples TRBV6-6 to TRBJ2-7; the D call may be TRBD1 or TRBD2 (6 bases each). V gave up 8 bases and J gave up 5 bases, with 16 bases separating them. The CDR3 runs to 13 residues. Germline V gives CDR1 MNHNY, CDR2 SVGAGI (reference sequence). The CDR3 bases are TGTGCCAGCCGAGCCGGGGGCAGCGACGAGCAGTACTTC. Translation: CASRAGGSDEQYF.

This clone occurred a few times. The V call is TRBV11-3, the J call TRBJ2-2; the D gene is possibly TRBD1 (6 bases). V was clipped by 0 bases and J by 2 bases, with 7 bases between them. The CDR3 is 15 amino acids. The V gene's germline CDR1 is SGHNT and CDR2 YENEEA. In nucleotides, the CDR3 is TGTGCCAGCAGCTTAGACAGGGGAAACACCGGGGAGCTGTTTTTT. Protein product: CASSLDRGNTGELFF.

The chain couples TRBV18 to TRBJ1-2, with D maybe TRBD1 (5 bases). Between the trimmed V and J ends, which lost 2 bases and 0 bases, there was a span of 7 bases. Germline lookup yields CDR1 KGHSH and CDR2 LQKENI. The CDR3 sequence is 14 residues long. This CDR3 reads CASSPGDPNYGYTF. The CDR3 bases are TGTGCCAGCTCACCAGGGGACCCTAACTATGGCTACACCTTC.

This clone has only a few counts. The V call is TRBV2, the J call TRBJ2-7, with D possibly being TRBD1 (5 bases). CDR1 is SNHLY, CDR2 FYNNEI, per germline. Trimming cost V 8 bases and J 7 bases, with 15 bases left between them. This CDR3 is 12 amino acids long. The CDR3 spells CASQDSLGEQYF. The CDR3 DNA sequence: TGTGCCAGCCAAGACAGTTTGGGGGAGCAGTACTTC.

The CDR3 spells CASSLTYGRSYEQYF. CDR3 coding DNA: TGTGCCAGCAGCTTGACTTACGGGAGATCGTACGAGCAGTACTTC. The J gene is TRBJ2-7, the V gene TRBV7-2; maybe TRBD2 (6 bases). CDR3 length equals 15 residues. V was trimmed by 3 bases and J by 4 bases, leaving 16 bases between them. The germline gives CDR1 SGHTA, CDR2 FQGNSA.

The CDR3 DNA reads as TGTGCCATCAGTGAACTAGCGGGGGCCCAAGCGTCCGAGCAGTTCTTC. Translating it yields CAISELAGAQASEQFF. The chain uses TRBV10-3 and TRBJ2-1, with TRBD2 identical over 11 bases. CDR1 is ENHRY and CDR2 is SYGVKD in the germline V gene. J lost 10 bases, V lost 3 bases, and 11 bases had no gene match. The CDR3 has 16 residues.

DNA for the CDR3: TGTGCCATAGGACAGTCTATCCCCGTTAAGGGCTACACCTTC. Protein: CAIGQSIPVKGYTF. The V gene is TRBV10-3, the J gene TRBJ1-2; perhaps TRBD1 as D (6 bases). Germline loops: CDR1 ENHRY, CDR2 SYGVKD. The length of the CDR3 is 14 residues. V shed 9 bases and J shed 8 bases, with 22 bases lying between them.

The chain carries TRBV19 and TRBJ2-1; 8 positions agree with TRBD2. The J segment lost 8 bases and the V segment lost 4 bases, leaving 10 bases of the junction unmatched. In germline, CDR1 is LNHDA, CDR2 SQIVND (reference sequence). The length of the CDR3 is 15 residues. The CDR3 spells CASSKTAGLDDEQFF. In nucleotides, the CDR3 is TGTGCCAGTAGTAAGACCGCGGGACTAGATGATGAGCAGTTCTTC.